This T cell receptor (beta chain) was sequenced during a study of T cells in women clearing cervical HPV infection. Study overall: Cases were women with histologically confirmed HPV16-related CIN3 or worse, including a couple of invasive cancers.

Produced via immunoSEQ multiplex PCR; TCRdb's table is partial and in-frame only. This table holds about 24,000 clones. A remark on this clone: What it binds is unknown.

The study, taken as a whole, reports: Cases and controls were distinguished at AUC 0.83 by richness and V genes.

The sequencing input was blood buffy coat. The clonotype was recovered from a woman between 18 and 70 years old with a cervical HPV16 infection that either progressed to CIN3+ or cleared (not recorded which).

This CDR3 reads CASSLSSGSPHEQYF. The sequenced CDR3 bases are TGTGCCAGCAGTTTATCTAGCGGGAGTCCTCACGAG. V gene TRBV28 combines with J gene TRBJ2-7; 10 bases align to TRBD2. The read ends 3 residues before the CDR3 terminus; that terminus is restored from the germline J gene. Germline assignment: CDR1 MDHEN and CDR2 SYDVKM. The junction had 5 bases not matched to a gene; V was cut back by 1 base and J by 5 bases. The length of the CDR3 is 15 residues.